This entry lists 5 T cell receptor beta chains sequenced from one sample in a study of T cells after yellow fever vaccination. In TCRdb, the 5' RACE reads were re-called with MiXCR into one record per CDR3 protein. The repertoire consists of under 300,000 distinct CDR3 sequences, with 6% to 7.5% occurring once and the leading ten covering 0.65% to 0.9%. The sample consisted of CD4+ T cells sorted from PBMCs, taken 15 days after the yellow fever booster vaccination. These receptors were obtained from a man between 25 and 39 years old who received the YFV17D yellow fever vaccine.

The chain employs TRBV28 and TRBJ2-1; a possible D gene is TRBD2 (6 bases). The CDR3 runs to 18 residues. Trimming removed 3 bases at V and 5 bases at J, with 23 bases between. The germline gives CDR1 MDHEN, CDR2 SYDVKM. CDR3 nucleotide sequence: TGTGCCAGCAGTTTCCCCCTGGCCGGGAGCGGTCACCACAATGAGCAGTTCTTC. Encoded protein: CASSFPLAGSGHHNEQFF.

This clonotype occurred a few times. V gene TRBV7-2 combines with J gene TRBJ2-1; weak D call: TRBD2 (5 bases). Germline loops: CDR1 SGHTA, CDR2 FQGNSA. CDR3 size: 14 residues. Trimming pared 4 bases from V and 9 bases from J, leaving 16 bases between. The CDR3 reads CASSYPGRGIEQFF. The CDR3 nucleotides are TGTGCCAGCAGCTACCCCGGTCGGGGAATTGAGCAGTTCTTC.

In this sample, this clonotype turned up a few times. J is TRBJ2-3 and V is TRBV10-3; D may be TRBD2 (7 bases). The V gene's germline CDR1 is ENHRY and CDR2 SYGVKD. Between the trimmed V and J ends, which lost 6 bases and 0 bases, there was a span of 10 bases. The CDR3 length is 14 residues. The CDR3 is CAISEGGSTDTQYF. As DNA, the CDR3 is TGTGCCATCAGCGAGGGGGGGAGCACAGATACGCAGTATTTT.

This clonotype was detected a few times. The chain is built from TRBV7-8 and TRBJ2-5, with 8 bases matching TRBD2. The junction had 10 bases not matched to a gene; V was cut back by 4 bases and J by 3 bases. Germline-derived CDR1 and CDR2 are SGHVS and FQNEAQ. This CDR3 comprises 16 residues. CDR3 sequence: CASSSKARLAKETQYF. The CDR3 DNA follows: TGTGCCAGCAGCTCTAAGGCGCGACTAGCGAAAGAGACCCAGTACTTC.

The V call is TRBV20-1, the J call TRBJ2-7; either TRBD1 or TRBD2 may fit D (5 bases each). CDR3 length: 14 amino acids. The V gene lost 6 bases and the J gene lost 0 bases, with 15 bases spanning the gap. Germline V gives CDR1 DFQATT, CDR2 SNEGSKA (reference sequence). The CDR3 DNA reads TGCAGTGCGGAAAAGACGGGACCCTCCTACGAGCAGTACTTC. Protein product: CSAEKTGPSYEQYF.